This TCR beta chain was sequenced for a study of long-term antiretroviral therapy in people with HIV. Study observations and caveats: Someone took the blood between about 2004 and 2017, maybe while older ART regimens were in use.

The immunoSEQ assay was v3.0, run at survey level. Sequencing of each sample targeted 40,000-50,000 T-cell genomes. Clones were read by immunoSEQ multiplex PCR, and TCRdb kept only the in-frame ones, dropping some. The sample lists roughly 36,000 clones; more than 75% were seen once. This CDR3 has 17 residues. CDR1 is KGHSH and CDR2 is LQKENI in the germline V gene. Trimming removed 1 base from V and 0 bases from J, with 13 bases in between. The study drew at least one pre-ART and at least two post-ART PBMC samples from every donor. As to this clone: Antigen unknown.

The receptor's source is a woman between 25 and 40 years old with HIV. The material sequenced was unsorted PBMCs, taken roughly 2.9 years before starting antiretroviral therapy. The chain is built from TRBV18 and TRBJ1-3; D is perhaps TRBD1 (5 bases). CDR3 DNA sequence: TGTGCCAGCTCACCACTTAAGACAGACATCTCTGGAAACACCATATATTTT. This gives the protein CASSPLKTDISGNTIYF.